The entry below gives a single T cell receptor (beta chain) sequence along with its context. The authors' processing: From reference gene primer amplification, estimates of nucleated cell counts were derived. Some clones are missing from TCRdb's copy, which holds only in-frame ones; the method was immunoSEQ multiplex PCR. V, J and clone size are taken as reported in that table, and D and trimming were inferred from the DNA itself. The sample includes some 76,000 clones, around nine tenths of them seen just once. This sample is part of a study of blood T cell repertoires in COVID-19. Background on the study: Spain, Italy and the United States supplied samples that represented acute and convalescent COVID-19. From T cells, B-cell-depleted T cells, or PBMCs came the material, which was cDNA or gDNA.

The receptor was isolated from a human donor in a cohort sampled during active COVID-19. The sequenced material came from peripheral blood.

CDR3 region: CASSGTGWTDTQYF. CDR3 sequence (DNA): TGTGCCAGCAGTGGTACAGGGTGGACAGATACGCAGTATTTT. The rearrangement joins TRBV2 to TRBJ2-3; the D gene is possibly TRBD1 (6 bases). Germline assignment: CDR1 SNHLY and CDR2 FYNNEI. V lost 4 bases and J lost 3, with 11 bases in between. The CDR3 runs to 14 residues.